The clone carrying this T cell receptor (beta chain) was seen ten or more times. The data stem from a study of early T cells in non-severe SARS-CoV-2 infection. Turning to the study itself: The input, bulk RNA from unsorted whole blood, was sequenced, and chains were unpaired.

The germline V gene encodes CDR1 SGHVS and CDR2 FNYEAQ. With 5 bases clipped from V and 7 bases from J, the junction kept 5 bases outside the gene matches. CDR3 length: 14 residues. TCRdb reprocessed the 5' RACE reads via MiXCR and lists one record per CDR3 protein. The sample shows around 66,000 distinct CDR3 sequences, approximately 13% of them seen only once. This TCR derives from an adult who was a healthcare worker with PCR-confirmed SARS-CoV-2 infection or an uninfected control (not recorded which). Material for sequencing was whole blood. The V gene is TRBV7-6, the J gene TRBJ2-2; 9 bases map to TRBD1. The CDR3 region is CASSPTGGNGELFF. CDR3 nucleotide sequence: TGTGCCAGCAGCCCGACAGGGGGGAACGGGGAGCTGTTTTTT.